This T cell receptor (beta chain) derives from a study of siplizumab effects on memory and regulatory T cells. Whole-study results and caveats: Both greater diversity than memory cells and a major contribution to the alloresponse seemed to characterize naive T cells. Mean Treg-derived proportions of mappable alloreactive CD4+ clones were roughly 70% for siplizumab and less than 35% for controls. A minor share of alloreactive clones matched unstimulated subsets.

Around 9.1 x 10^4 TCR templates per sample were sequenced. The assay was immunoSEQ multiplex PCR, and TCRdb's table has in-frame clones only and misses some. Of fewer than 85,000 clones listed, 87% are singletons. This clone appeared a single time. As yet, its antigen is unknown. The V gene's germline CDR1 is GTSNPN and CDR2 SVGIG (reference sequence). The CDR3 extends over 16 amino acids. Trimming at V came to 0 bases and at J to 5 bases, leaving 7 bases not matched to a gene. The source of this sequence is a human donor in good health. The specimen sequenced was Tregs sorted from blood. The chain has TRBV30 and TRBJ1-5; 10 bases agree with TRBD1. The CDR3 spells CAWSVPRDRGHQPQHF. In nucleotides, the CDR3 is TGTGCCTGGAGTGTACCCCGGGACAGGGGTCATCAGCCCCAGCATTTT.